The 10 T cell receptor beta chains given below trace back to one sample, sequenced in a study of shared clonotypes between healthy human individuals. Libraries were prepared by immunoSEQ multiplex PCR; TCRdb keeps only in-frame clonotypes and omits some of them. Among about 2 million clones listed, just under 95% were seen once. Terminally differentiated effector memory CD45RA+ cells were left out of the naive CD8 fraction, which was CD45RO-negative and positively selected for CCR7. The sequenced material came from naive CD8+ T cells sorted from blood. The receptor set was obtained from a man aged 18-30 years in good health.

CDR3 region: CASSTGQGYEQYF. The DNA for the CDR3 is TGCGCCAGCAGCACGGGACAGGGCTACGAGCAGTACTTC. This sequence joins TRBV4-1 and TRBJ2-7; 9 nucleotides line up with TRBD1. The CDR3 has 13 residues. V lost 5 bases and J lost 3; bases outside the gene matches: 2. Germline loops: CDR1 MGHRA, CDR2 YSYEKL.

This chain connects TRBV10-2 to TRBJ2-2, with D possibly being TRBD1 (6 bases). The V gene lost 5 bases and the J gene lost 1 base, with 11 bases spanning the gap. Germline values: CDR1 WSHSY, CDR2 SAAADI. The CDR3 is 15 amino acids. The DNA for the CDR3 is TGCGCCAGCAGTAGAACAGGGCTGAACACCGGGGAGCTGTTTTTT. Amino acid sequence: CASSRTGLNTGELFF.

The gene calls are TRBV4-3 and TRBJ2-7; 11 positions agree with TRBD1. There are 15 residues in the CDR3. With 0 bases clipped from V and 5 bases from J, the junction kept 3 bases outside the gene matches. The V gene's germline CDR1 is LGHNA and CDR2 YSLEER. Written as DNA, the CDR3 is TGCGCCAGCAGCCAAGACAGGACAGGGGGCGACGAGCAGTACTTC. Translated: CASSQDRTGGDEQYF.

The chain is built from TRBV7-9 and TRBJ2-2; D gene unclear. The CDR3 length is 11 residues. V was clipped by 5 bases and J by 6 bases, with 4 bases between them. Per the germline V gene, CDR1 is SEHNR and CDR2 is FQNEAQ (reference sequence). The CDR3 nucleotides read TGTGCCAGCAGCCTACCCGGGGAGCTGTTTTTT. Translation: CASSLPGELFF.

This chain uses TRBV27 with TRBJ2-7, with D hard to call. Germline CDR1 is MNHEY and CDR2 is SMNVEV (reference sequence). The CDR3 runs 13 residues. V dropped 0 bases and J dropped 6 bases, with 9 bases sitting between them. The CDR3 spells CASSLSSAFEQYF. The CDR3 coding sequence is TGTGCCAGCAGTTTATCTTCCGCGTTCGAGCAGTACTTC.

The chain combines TRBV7-9 with TRBJ2-1; D unresolved. Germline assignment: CDR1 SEHNR and CDR2 FQNEAQ (reference sequence). This CDR3 has 15 residues. Trimming took 5 bases from V and 0 from J, leaving 11 bases between them. The CDR3 loop is CASSRPISSYNEQFF. CDR3 coding DNA: TGTGCCAGCAGCCGACCCATTAGCTCCTACAATGAGCAGTTCTTC.

This clone was picked up one time. The chain has TRBV7-8 and TRBJ2-5; TRBD2 aligns across 13 bases. With V trimmed by 1 base and J by 2 bases, 4 bases remained unmatched. This CDR3 is built from 17 residues. CDR1 is SGHVS and CDR2 is FQNEAQ in the germline V gene. The CDR3 region is CASSLDRGLAGQETQYF. The CDR3 nucleotides read TGTGCCAGCAGCTTAGATCGGGGACTAGCGGGGCAAGAGACCCAGTACTTC.

This rearrangement joins TRBV4-3 to TRBJ1-2; D gene unclear. Trimming removed 0 bases at V and 6 bases at J, with 14 bases between. Germline assignment: CDR1 LGHNA and CDR2 YSLEER. The CDR3 consists of 15 residues. The DNA of the CDR3 is TGCGCCAGCAGCCAAGATTCGTCTCACCTAGATGGCTACACCTTC. This translates into CASSQDSSHLDGYTF.

J is TRBJ1-2 and V is TRBV27; D not certain. V lost 8 bases and J lost 5, with 9 bases in between. Germline CDR1 and CDR2: MNHEY and SMNVEV (reference sequence). The CDR3 runs to 11 residues. The DNA of the CDR3 is TGTGCCAGCGGCCCCCGGTATGGCTACACCTTC. This sequence encodes CASGPRYGYTF.

This clone was recorded only once. The chain employs TRBV13 and TRBJ2-7; weak D call: TRBD1 (5 bases). CDR3 size: 15 residues. Looked up from germline, CDR1 is PRHDT and CDR2 is FYEKMQ (reference sequence). Trimming stripped 5 bases from V and 0 bases from J, with 14 bases between. Here the CDR3 DNA reads TGTGCCAGCAGCCAAACAGGTCAGAGCTCCTACGAGCAGTACTTC. Protein product: CASSQTGQSSYEQYF.